The 8 T cell receptor beta chains below come from one sample, sequenced in a study of shared clonotypes between healthy human individuals. Selected positively for CCR7 and CD45RO-negative, naive CD8 cells excluded terminally differentiated effector memory CD45RA+ cells. TCRdb's table, derived via immunoSEQ multiplex PCR, lists solely in-frame clones and lacks some. The table shows about 2 million clones, with 85% to 95% occurring only once. The sample was naive CD8+ T cells sorted from blood. These receptors came from a man aged 18 to 30 in good health.

Concerning this clone itself: Other DNA variants within this sample encode the same CDR3. The V call is TRBV27, the J call TRBJ2-7; TRBD2 matches at 11 bases. This CDR3 contains 14 residues. Germline CDR1 and CDR2: MNHEY and SMNVEV (reference sequence). V lost 5 bases to trimming and J lost 3 bases; unmatched junction nucleotides: 3. The CDR3 bases are TGTGCCAGCAGTCCGGGGACTAGCGGCTACGAGCAGTACTTC. Amino acids: CASSPGTSGYEQYF.

The chain couples TRBV7-9 to TRBJ2-1; 7 bases agree with TRBD2. CDR1 and CDR2 from the germline V gene are SEHNR and FQNEAQ (reference sequence). J lost 4 bases, V lost 5 bases, and 14 bases had no gene match. CDR3 length: 17 amino acids. The CDR3 sequence: CASSPPWGGTPYNEQFF. The CDR3 DNA follows: TGTGCCAGCAGCCCGCCCTGGGGGGGGACTCCTTACAATGAGCAGTTCTTC.

This clone was observed a single time. The J gene is TRBJ2-7, the V gene TRBV7-6; 10 bases align to TRBD2. Germline V CDR1 and CDR2: SGHVS, FNYEAQ. This CDR3 comprises 16 residues. V trimming: 5 bases; J trimming: 3 bases; junction bases outside the gene matches: 10. CDR3 loop: CASSPSLAGDLYEQYF. The CDR3 DNA is TGTGCCAGCAGCCCCTCCCTAGCGGGGGACCTCTACGAGCAGTACTTC. Looking up the rest from reference TRBV7-6 and TRBJ2-7 gives the full variable domain: GAGVSQSPRYKVTKRGQDVALRCDPISGHVSLYWYRQALGQGPEFLTYFNYEAQQDKSGLPNDRFSAERPEGSISTLTIQRTEQRDSAMYRCASSPSLAGDLYEQYFGPGTRLTVT.

The chain employs TRBV9 and TRBJ2-1; 8 nucleotides agree with TRBD2. Germline V CDR1 and CDR2: SGDLS, YYNGEE. Unmatched junction bases numbered 7, after V lost 0 bases and J lost 8 bases. The CDR3 totals 15 residues. This chain's CDR3 is CASSVGVGGADEQFF. The CDR3 bases are TGTGCCAGCAGCGTAGGCGTCGGGGGGGCTGATGAGCAGTTCTTC.

The rearrangement uses TRBV15 and TRBJ2-7, with a weak D call TRBD1 (6 bases). V lost 1 base and J 1 base, leaving 14 bases between the germline ends. The length of the CDR3 is 16 residues. Germline V CDR1 and CDR2: LNHNV, YYDKDF (reference sequence). The CDR3 DNA sequence: TGTGCCACCAGCAGAGGGAAGACAGGACGATCCTACGAGCAGTACTTC. It encodes CATSRGKTGRSYEQYF.

This clone was seen only once. This sequence joins TRBV7-9 and TRBJ2-7; D uncertain. Germline V gene sequence: CDR1 SEHNR, CDR2 FQNEAQ (reference sequence). Trimming removed 5 bases at V and 0 bases at J, with 17 bases between. The CDR3 totals 16 residues. The CDR3 bases are TGTGCCAGCAGCCCCTCGGGCACGCTGTTCTCCTACGAGCAGTACTTC. Its protein is CASSPSGTLFSYEQYF. The complete variable domain, with remaining parts taken from reference TRBV7-9 and TRBJ2-7, reads DTGVSQNPRHKITKRGQNVTFRCDPISEHNRLYWYRQTLGQGPEFLTYFQNEAQLEKSRLLSDRFSAERPKGSFSTLEIQRTEQGDSAMYLCASSPSGTLFSYEQYFGPGTRLTVT.

The V gene is TRBV5-5, the J gene TRBJ2-1, with D unresolved. CDR1 and CDR2 (germline): SGHKS, YYEKEE (reference sequence). The CDR3 extends over 15 amino acids. The ends were cut back, 0 bases at V and 4 bases at J, with 11 bases in the middle. CDR3 DNA sequence: TGTGCCAGCAGCTTGGGAAGGGCCCCTTACAATGAGCAGTTCTTC. This translates into CASSLGRAPYNEQFF.

The DNA of the CDR3 is TGTGCCAGCGAGGGGACAGGGGAAGAGACCCAGTACTTC. Translated, it gives CASEGTGEETQYF. The chain carries TRBV2 and TRBJ2-5; 10 nucleotides align to TRBD1. J lost 3 bases, V lost 8 bases, and 3 bases had no gene match. Germline CDR1 is SNHLY and CDR2 is FYNNEI. The CDR3 covers 13 residues.